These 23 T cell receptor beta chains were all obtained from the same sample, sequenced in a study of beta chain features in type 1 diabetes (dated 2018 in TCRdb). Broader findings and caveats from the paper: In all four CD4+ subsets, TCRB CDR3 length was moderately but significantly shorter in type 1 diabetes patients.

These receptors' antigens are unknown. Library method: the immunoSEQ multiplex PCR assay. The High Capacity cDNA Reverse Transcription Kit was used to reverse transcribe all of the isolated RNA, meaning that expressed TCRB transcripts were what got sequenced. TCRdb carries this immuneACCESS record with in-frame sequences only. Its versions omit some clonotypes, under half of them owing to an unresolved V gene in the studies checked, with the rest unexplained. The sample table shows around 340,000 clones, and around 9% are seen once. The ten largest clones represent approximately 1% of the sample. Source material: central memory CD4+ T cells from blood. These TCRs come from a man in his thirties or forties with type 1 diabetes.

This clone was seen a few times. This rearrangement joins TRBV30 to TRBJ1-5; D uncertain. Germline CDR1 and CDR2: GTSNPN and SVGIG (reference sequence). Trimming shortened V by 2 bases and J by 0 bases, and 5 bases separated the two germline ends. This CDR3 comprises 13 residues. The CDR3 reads CAWSLDSNQPQHF. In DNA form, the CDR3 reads TGTGCCTGGAGTCTGGATAGCAATCAGCCCCAGCATTTT.

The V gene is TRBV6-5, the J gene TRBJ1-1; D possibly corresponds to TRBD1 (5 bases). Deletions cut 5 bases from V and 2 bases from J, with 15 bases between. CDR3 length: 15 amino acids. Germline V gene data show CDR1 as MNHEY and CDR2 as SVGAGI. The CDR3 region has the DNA TGTGCCAGCAGTGGGGGTTTCGAGTACAACACTGAAGCTTTCTTT. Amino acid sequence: CASSGGFEYNTEAFF.

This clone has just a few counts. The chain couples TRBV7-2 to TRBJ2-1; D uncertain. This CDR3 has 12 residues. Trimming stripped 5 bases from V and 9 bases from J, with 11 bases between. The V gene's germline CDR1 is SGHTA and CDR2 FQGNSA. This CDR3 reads CASSHGLGEQFF. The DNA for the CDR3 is TGTGCCAGCAGCCATGGATTGGGTGAGCAGTTCTTC.

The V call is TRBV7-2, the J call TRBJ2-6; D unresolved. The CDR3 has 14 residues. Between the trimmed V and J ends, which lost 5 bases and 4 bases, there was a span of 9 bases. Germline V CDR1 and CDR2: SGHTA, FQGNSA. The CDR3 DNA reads TGTGCCAGCAGCAGTAACCCAGGGGCCAACGTCCTGACTTTC. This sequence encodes CASSSNPGANVLTF.

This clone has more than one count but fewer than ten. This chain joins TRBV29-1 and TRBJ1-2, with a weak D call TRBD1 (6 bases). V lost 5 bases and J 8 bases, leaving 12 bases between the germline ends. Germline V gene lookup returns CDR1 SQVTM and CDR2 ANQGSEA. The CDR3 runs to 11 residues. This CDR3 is CSVNPGAGYTF. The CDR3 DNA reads TGCAGCGTTAACCCAGGGGCCGGCTACACCTTC. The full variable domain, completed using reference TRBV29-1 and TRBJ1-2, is SAVISQKPSRDICQRGTSLTIQCQVDSQVTMMFWYRQQPGQSLTLIATANQGSEATYESGFVIDKFPISRPNLTFSTLTVSNMSPEDSSIYLCSVNPGAGYTFGSGTRLTVV.

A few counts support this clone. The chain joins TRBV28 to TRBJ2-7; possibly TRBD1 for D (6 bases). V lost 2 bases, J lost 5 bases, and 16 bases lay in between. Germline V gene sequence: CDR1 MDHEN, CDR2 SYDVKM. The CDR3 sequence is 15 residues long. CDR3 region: CASSLTGTRLDEQYF. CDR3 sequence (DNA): TGTGCCAGCAGTTTAACCGGGACACGGCTCGACGAGCAGTACTTC.

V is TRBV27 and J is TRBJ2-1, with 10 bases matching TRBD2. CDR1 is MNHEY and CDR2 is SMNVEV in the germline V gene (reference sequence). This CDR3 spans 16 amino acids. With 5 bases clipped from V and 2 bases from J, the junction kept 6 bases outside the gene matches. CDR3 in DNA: TGTGCCAGCAGTCCCCTAGCGGGGGTGACCTACAATGAGCAGTTCTTC. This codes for CASSPLAGVTYNEQFF.

CDR3 protein: CASRFRRAGTEAFF. The CDR3 DNA sequence: TGTGCCAGCAGGTTCAGGAGGGCAGGCACTGAAGCTTTCTTT. V and J are TRBV6-1 and TRBJ1-1; no clear D gene. The CDR3 consists of 14 residues. The germline V gene encodes CDR1 MNHNS and CDR2 SASEGT. V was shortened by 6 bases and J by 4 bases, with 15 bases between the two germline ends.

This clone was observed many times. The CDR3 spells CASSRYGQGSNEQYF. The CDR3 region has the DNA TGTGCCAGCAGTCGCTACGGACAGGGATCCAACGAGCAGTACTTC. This chain uses TRBV28 with TRBJ2-7; 8 nucleotides agree with TRBD1. This CDR3 has 15 residues. In germline, CDR1 is MDHEN, CDR2 SYDVKM. V shed 5 bases and J 5 bases; nucleotides not matched to a gene: 11.

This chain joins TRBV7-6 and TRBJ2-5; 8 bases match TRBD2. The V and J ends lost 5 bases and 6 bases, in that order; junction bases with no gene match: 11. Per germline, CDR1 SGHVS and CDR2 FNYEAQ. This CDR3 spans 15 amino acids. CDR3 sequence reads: CASSPGGALSQTQYF. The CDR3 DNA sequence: TGTGCCAGCAGCCCCGGGGGGGCCCTCAGCCAGACCCAGTACTTC.

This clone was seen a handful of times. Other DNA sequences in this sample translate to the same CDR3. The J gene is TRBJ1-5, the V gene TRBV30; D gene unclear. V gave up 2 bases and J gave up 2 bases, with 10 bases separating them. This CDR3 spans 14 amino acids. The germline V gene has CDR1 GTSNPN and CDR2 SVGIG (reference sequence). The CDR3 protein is CAWSKGDGNQPQHF. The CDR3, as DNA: TGTGCCTGGAGTAAGGGCGATGGCAATCAGCCCCAGCATTTT.

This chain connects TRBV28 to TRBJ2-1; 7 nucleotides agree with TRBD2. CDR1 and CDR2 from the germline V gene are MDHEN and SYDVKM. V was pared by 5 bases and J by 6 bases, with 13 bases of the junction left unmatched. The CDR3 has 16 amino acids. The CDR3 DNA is TGTGCCAGCAGTGTCATCTCCGCGGGGGAGTTCAATGAGCAGTTCTTC. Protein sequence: CASSVISAGEFNEQFF.

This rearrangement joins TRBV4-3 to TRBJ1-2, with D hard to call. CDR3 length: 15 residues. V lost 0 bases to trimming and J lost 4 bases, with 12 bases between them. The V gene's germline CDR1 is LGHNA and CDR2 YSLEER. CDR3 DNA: TGCGCCAGCAGCCAAGATCCTTCGACGAGCTATGGCTACACCTTC. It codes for CASSQDPSTSYGYTF.

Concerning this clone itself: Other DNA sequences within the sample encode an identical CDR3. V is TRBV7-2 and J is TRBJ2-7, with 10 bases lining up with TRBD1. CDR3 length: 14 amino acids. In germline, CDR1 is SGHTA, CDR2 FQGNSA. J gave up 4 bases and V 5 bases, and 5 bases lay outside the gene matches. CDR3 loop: CASSLGQGIYEQYF. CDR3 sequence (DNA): TGTGCCAGCAGCCTGGGACAGGGGATATACGAGCAGTACTTC.

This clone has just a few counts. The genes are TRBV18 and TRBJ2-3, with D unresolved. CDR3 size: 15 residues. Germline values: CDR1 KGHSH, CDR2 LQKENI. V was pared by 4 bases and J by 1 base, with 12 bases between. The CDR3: CASSLQDLRTDTQYF. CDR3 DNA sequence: TGTGCCAGCTCACTTCAGGACCTCCGCACAGATACGCAGTATTTT.

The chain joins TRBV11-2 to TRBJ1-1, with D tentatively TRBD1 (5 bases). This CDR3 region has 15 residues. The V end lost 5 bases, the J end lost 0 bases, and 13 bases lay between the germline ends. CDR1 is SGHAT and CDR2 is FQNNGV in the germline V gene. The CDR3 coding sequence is TGTGCCAGCAGCGTGGCCGGGACGGTGAACACTGAAGCTTTCTTT. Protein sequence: CASSVAGTVNTEAFF.

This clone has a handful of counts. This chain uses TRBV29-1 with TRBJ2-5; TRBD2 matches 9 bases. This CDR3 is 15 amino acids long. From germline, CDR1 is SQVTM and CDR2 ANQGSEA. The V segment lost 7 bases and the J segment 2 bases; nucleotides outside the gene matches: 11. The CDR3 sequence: CSGGRGNGLQETQYF. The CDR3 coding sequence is TGCAGCGGCGGGAGGGGGAACGGTCTGCAAGAGACCCAGTACTTC.

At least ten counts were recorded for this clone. CDR3 loop: CASSLGGEDTEAFF. For the CDR3, the DNA is TGTGCCAGCAGCCTGGGGGGCGAGGACACTGAAGCTTTCTTT. The rearrangement joins TRBV13 to TRBJ1-1; perhaps TRBD1 as D (6 bases). Germline values: CDR1 PRHDT, CDR2 FYEKMQ (reference sequence). Trimming removed 5 bases at V and 3 bases at J, with 13 bases between. The CDR3 sequence is 14 residues long.

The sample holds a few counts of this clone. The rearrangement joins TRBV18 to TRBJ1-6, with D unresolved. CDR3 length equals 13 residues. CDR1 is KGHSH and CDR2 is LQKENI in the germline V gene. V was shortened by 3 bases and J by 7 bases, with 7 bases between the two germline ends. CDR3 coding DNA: TGTGCCAGCTCACCGCCACGGAATTCACCCCTCCACTTT. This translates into CASSPPRNSPLHF.

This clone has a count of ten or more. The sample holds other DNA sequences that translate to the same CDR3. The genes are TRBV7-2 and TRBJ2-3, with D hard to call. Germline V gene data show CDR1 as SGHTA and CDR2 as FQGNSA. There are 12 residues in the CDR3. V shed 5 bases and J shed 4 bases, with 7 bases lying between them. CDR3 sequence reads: CASSTGADTQYF. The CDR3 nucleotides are TGTGCCAGCAGCACCGGCGCAGATACGCAGTATTTT.

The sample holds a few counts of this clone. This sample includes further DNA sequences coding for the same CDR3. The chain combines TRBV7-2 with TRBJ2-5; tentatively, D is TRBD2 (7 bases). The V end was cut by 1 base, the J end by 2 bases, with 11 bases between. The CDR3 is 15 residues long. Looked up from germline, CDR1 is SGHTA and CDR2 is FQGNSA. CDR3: CASSLDGGTQETQYF. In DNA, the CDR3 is TGTGCCAGCAGCTTAGACGGGGGGACACAAGAGACCCAGTACTTC.

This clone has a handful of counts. The CDR3: CASSSLLAGEADTQYF. In DNA form, the CDR3 reads TGCGCCAGCAGCTCCTTACTAGCGGGGGAAGCAGATACGCAGTATTTT. V gene TRBV5-1 combines with J gene TRBJ2-3; 11 nucleotides align to TRBD2. Germline-derived CDR1 and CDR2 are SGHRS and YFSETQ. The CDR3 is 16 amino acids. Trimming took 3 bases from V and 4 from J; bases not matched to a gene: 7.

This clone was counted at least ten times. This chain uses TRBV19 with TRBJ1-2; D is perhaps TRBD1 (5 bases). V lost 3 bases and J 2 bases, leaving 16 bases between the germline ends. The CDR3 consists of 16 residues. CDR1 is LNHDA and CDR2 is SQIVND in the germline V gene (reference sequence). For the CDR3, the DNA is TGTGCCAGTAGTATCGTTCGGGGGACGGTCAACTATGGCTACACCTTC. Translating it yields CASSIVRGTVNYGYTF.